The clone carrying this T cell receptor beta chain was seen a few times. This sample was taken from a study of identical twins. TCRdb reprocessed the 5' RACE reads via MiXCR and lists one record per CDR3 protein. The sample has hundreds of thousands of distinct CDR3 sequences, roughly 26% seen once. The V segment lost 0 bases and the J segment 3 bases; nucleotides outside the gene matches: 8. The CDR3 runs 17 residues. Germline CDR1 and CDR2: SGHRS and YFSETQ. These data also featured in a second study, about T cells expressing NK-cell markers.

The TCR was taken from a woman aged 18 to 35 in good health. The V call is TRBV5-1, the J call TRBJ2-3, with 9 bases lining up with TRBD1. Sequenced sample: CD4+ T cells sorted from blood. CDR3 sequence reads: CASSLVLRQGGTDTQYF. Here the CDR3 DNA reads TGCGCCAGCAGCTTGGTATTAAGACAGGGGGGGACAGATACGCAGTATTTT.